One sample yielded the 32 T cell receptor beta chains listed below, sequenced in a study of regulatory T cells in long-lasting Graves disease. Time point reported: newly diagnosed GD, antithyroid drugs for less than 3 months. From RNA extracted from PBMCs, the TCR library was made. Combining iRepertoire HTBI primers with Arm-PCR of CDR3 regions, the authors built TCR beta libraries. TCRdb called the multiplex PCR reads again in MiXCR, with one record for every CDR3 protein. The table includes approximately 350,000 distinct CDR3 sequences, around 16% detected once. This sample was also put to use in a study of T cells in Graves' hyperthyroidism and ophthalmopathy.

The sample consisted of peripheral blood mononuclear cells (PBMCs), taken at new diagnosis, from a patient treated with antithyroid drugs. These receptors all come from a woman between 18 and 29 years old with Graves disease.

This clonotype occurred many times. The chain has TRBV5-1 and TRBJ2-7; D might be TRBD1 or TRBD2, each matching 5 bases. CDR1 and CDR2 (germline): SGHRS, YFSETQ. V dropped 4 bases and J dropped 3 bases, with 17 bases sitting between them. This CDR3 contains 15 residues. This CDR3 reads CASSLFPGPNYEQYF. The CDR3 DNA reads as TGCGCCAGCAGCCTATTCCCGGGACCAAACTACGAGCAGTACTTC.

The V and J genes are TRBV2 and TRBJ1-1; D remains unclear. The V gene lost 1 base and the J gene lost 1 base, with 10 bases spanning the gap. The CDR3 sequence is 15 residues long. The germline V gene encodes CDR1 SNHLY and CDR2 FYNNEI. In DNA, the CDR3 is TGTGCCAGCAGTGAAGAGTCCACTTGGAACACTGAAGCTTTCTTT. Translated, it gives CASSEESTWNTEAFF.

This clonotype was detected ten times or more. The chain recombines TRBV7-9 with TRBJ2-7; tentative D call: TRBD2 (5 bases). Germline lookup yields CDR1 SEHNR and CDR2 FQNEAQ (reference sequence). This CDR3 comprises 15 residues. V shed 3 bases and J shed 5 bases, with 17 bases lying between them. The CDR3 reads CASSLSSGGLNEQYF. For the CDR3, the DNA is TGTGCCAGCAGCTTGTCCAGCGGAGGTTTAAACGAGCAGTACTTC.

V and J are TRBV5-1 and TRBJ1-2; D is ambiguous. Germline V gene sequence: CDR1 SGHRS, CDR2 YFSETQ. Trimming left V 0 bases short and J 6 bases short, with 15 bases between. The CDR3 consists of 15 residues. The CDR3 region has the DNA TGCGCCAGCAGCTTGGAAGGTTTTAGTGGGGATGGCTACACCTTC. Its translation is CASSLEGFSGDGYTF.

This clonotype was seen more than once but under ten times. The chain employs TRBV5-5 and TRBJ2-3, with unresolved D. Germline CDR1 is SGHKS and CDR2 is YYEKEE (reference sequence). The CDR3 is 12 amino acids. Trimming stripped 4 bases from V and 6 bases from J, with 9 bases between. The CDR3 region is CASSRILDTQYF. CDR3 DNA: TGTGCCAGCAGCCGAATTCTGGATACGCAGTATTTT.

A word on this clonotype: Since a much larger clone is just one base distant, this may be a read error. The J gene is TRBJ2-2, the V gene TRBV30; the match to TRBD1 covers 7 bases. The germline gives CDR1 GTSNPN, CDR2 SVGIG (reference sequence). This CDR3 spans 15 amino acids. This chain's CDR3 is CAWSVTGFGAGELIF. CDR3 sequence (DNA): TGTGCCTGGAGTGTGACAGGGTTTGGGGCCGGGGAGCTGATTTTT.

The sample holds many counts of this clonotype. The rearrangement uses TRBV15 and TRBJ1-1; D is uncertain. CDR3 length equals 14 residues. Germline-derived CDR1 and CDR2 are LNHNV and YYDKDF (reference sequence). V was shortened by 0 bases and J by 0 bases, with 5 bases between the two germline ends. The CDR3 region has the DNA TGTGCCACCAGCAGAGATGGTATGAACACTGAAGCTTTCTTT. Residues: CATSRDGMNTEAFF. Full variable domain (rest looked up from reference TRBV15 and TRBJ1-1): DAMVIQNPRYQVTQFGKPVTLSCSQTLNHNVMYWYQQKSSQAPKLLFHYYDKDFNNEADTPDNFQSRRPNTSFCFLDIRSPGLGDTAMYLCATSRDGMNTEAFFGQGTRLTVV.

The table lists this clonotype with many counts. The V and J genes are TRBV18 and TRBJ2-7; D not certain. In germline, CDR1 is KGHSH, CDR2 LQKENI. The CDR3 totals 12 residues. Trimming shortened V by 2 bases and J by 1 base, and 3 bases separated the two germline ends. This CDR3 is CASSPESYEQYF. CDR3 bases: TGTGCCAGCTCACCAGAGTCCTACGAGCAGTACTTC.

This clonotype was picked up many times. The rearrangement uses TRBV30 and TRBJ2-7; weak D call: TRBD1 (6 bases). Germline V gene data show CDR1 as GTSNPN and CDR2 as SVGIG (reference sequence). The CDR3 is 13 residues long. Trimming cost V 0 bases and J 4 bases, with 10 bases left between them. CDR3 sequence reads: CAWSVGGAYEQYF. The CDR3 coding sequence is TGTGCCTGGAGTGTAGGGGGAGCTTACGAGCAGTACTTC.

This clonotype appeared many times. The rearrangement uses TRBV11-2 and TRBJ2-4, with unresolved D. The CDR3 loop spans 19 amino acids. The germline CDR1 and CDR2 sequences are SGHAT and FQNNGV. V was pared by 1 base and J by 0 bases, with 19 bases between. CDR3 sequence (DNA): TGTGCCAGCAGCTTAGGCACCTCGCGAGCACCGATAGCCAAAAACATTCAGTACTTC. Translated, it gives CASSLGTSRAPIAKNIQYF.

The chain employs TRBV6-2 or TRBV6-3 and TRBJ1-5; a possible D gene is TRBD1 (5 bases). V gave up 7 bases and J gave up 6 bases, with 19 bases separating them. Per the germline V gene, CDR1 is MNHEY and CDR2 is SVGEGT. This CDR3 contains 15 residues. This CDR3 is CASTKGPGEAQPQHF. The CDR3 DNA sequence: TGTGCCAGCACGAAGGGTCCGGGGGAGGCTCAGCCCCAGCATTTT.

V gene TRBV24-1 combines with J gene TRBJ2-3; either TRBD1 or TRBD2 may supply D (5 bases each). Germline CDR1 KGHDR, CDR2 SFDVKD. The germline V and J ends were trimmed by 6 bases and 1 base, with 10 bases remaining between them. This CDR3 comprises 14 residues. In DNA, the CDR3 is TGTGCCACCAGTACCGGGGCCGGCACAGATACGCAGTATTTT. Translated: CATSTGAGTDTQYF.

V usage is TRBV6-7 and J usage is TRBJ1-6, with D uncertain. TRBV6-7 is flagged as an ORF with uncertain function. The CDR3 covers 17 residues. V lost 2 bases to trimming and J lost 7 bases, with 18 bases between them. The CDR3 region has the DNA TGTGCCAGCAGTTACAGGCCAGGCCAGAAACTAAATTCACCCCTCCACTTT. Translated, it gives CASSYRPGQKLNSPLHF.

CDR3 DNA: TGTGCCAGCAGCTCTAGCGGGGGCCACAATGAGCAGTTCTTC. This gives the protein CASSSSGGHNEQFF. The chain has TRBV11-2 and TRBJ2-1; 10 nucleotides agree with TRBD2. J was trimmed by 5 bases and V by 4 bases; bases with no gene match: 2. CDR3 size: 14 residues. Germline CDR1 SGHAT, CDR2 FQNNGV.

The chain joins TRBV6-1 to TRBJ2-5; D is unresolved. Between the trimmed V and J ends, which lost 3 bases and 4 bases, there was a span of 24 bases. CDR3 size: 18 residues. CDR1 and CDR2 from the germline V gene are MNHNS and SASEGT. DNA for the CDR3: TGTGCCAGCAGTGACTACGCACCTAGTGATTTTGCGGTAGAGACCCAGTACTTC. It is translated as CASSDYAPSDFAVETQYF.

There are many counts of this clonotype. In DNA form, the CDR3 reads TGCAGTGCTAGTCCGGCTAGCGGATACCGTGATACGCAGTATTTT. Its translation is CSASPASGYRDTQYF. This chain uses TRBV20-1 with TRBJ2-3, with 7 bases that match TRBD2. The CDR3 spans 15 residues. Germline V gene lookup returns CDR1 DFQATT and CDR2 SNEGSKA (reference sequence). V lost 3 bases and J lost 6; bases outside the gene matches: 12.

This clonotype was counted ten times or more. The genes are TRBV3-1 and TRBJ2-7, with unresolved D. This CDR3 is built from 13 residues. Germline values: CDR1 LGHDT, CDR2 YNNKEL (reference sequence). V dropped 0 bases and J dropped 7 bases, with 10 bases sitting between them. Written as DNA, the CDR3 is TGTGCCAGCAGCCAAGATCGCAGCCTAGAGCAGTACTTC. This translates into CASSQDRSLEQYF.

This clonotype was seen repeatedly, ten times or more. The chain recombines TRBV6-2 or TRBV6-3 with TRBJ2-7, with 9 positions matching TRBD1. Trimming cost V 7 bases and J 0 bases; bases outside gene matches: 16. This CDR3 is built from 18 residues. Germline CDR1 and CDR2: MNHEY and SVGEGT. The DNA for the CDR3 is TGTGCCAGCAACCCGGGACAGGGTGGGACTACGAGCTCCTACGAGCAGTACTTC. It encodes CASNPGQGGTTSSYEQYF.

This clonotype was counted at least ten times. V usage is TRBV6-1 and J usage is TRBJ2-3; no firm D call. This CDR3 comprises 12 residues. Germline CDR1 and CDR2: MNHNS and SASEGT. Deletions cut 5 bases from V and 2 bases from J, with 5 bases between. CDR3 DNA: TGTGCCAGCAGTACACTCACAGATACGCAGTATTTT. It is translated as CASSTLTDTQYF.

Many counts were recorded for this clonotype. V usage is TRBV7-9 and J usage is TRBJ2-1, with 12 nucleotides matching TRBD2. The V and J ends lost 5 bases and 3 bases, in that order; junction bases with no gene match: 11. Germline CDR1 is SEHNR and CDR2 is FQNEAQ (reference sequence). CDR3 length: 18 amino acids. The CDR3 protein is CASSLTTRGLAGYNEQFF. CDR3 nucleotide sequence: TGTGCCAGCAGCCTTACAACCCGGGGACTAGCGGGCTACAATGAGCAGTTCTTC.

Many counts were recorded for this clonotype. The chain employs TRBV10-1 and TRBJ1-6, with D perhaps matching TRBD1 (5 bases). The CDR3 length is 12 residues. Germline assignment: CDR1 WNHNN and CDR2 SYGVQD (reference sequence). The V gene lost 4 bases and the J gene lost 7 bases, with 5 bases spanning the gap. The CDR3 DNA is TGCGCCAGCAGTGCAGGGAATTCACCCCTCCACTTT. It is translated as CASSAGNSPLHF.

This clonotype was counted ten times or more. V and J are TRBV5-1 and TRBJ1-1, with no clear D. Between the trimmed V and J ends, which lost 4 bases and 6 bases, there was a span of 16 bases. Germline values: CDR1 SGHRS, CDR2 YFSETQ. CDR3 length: 14 residues. The CDR3 loop reads CASSGGVGRAEAFF. CDR3 DNA sequence: TGCGCCAGCAGCGGCGGAGTTGGGCGCGCTGAAGCTTTCTTT.

The chain uses TRBV5-5 and TRBJ2-6; D gene uncertain. CDR1 is SGHKS, CDR2 YYEKEE, per germline (reference sequence). The CDR3 contains 17 residues. Trimming cost V 4 bases and J 0 bases, with 14 bases left between them. CDR3 DNA: TGTGCCAGCAGCGTCTTCAGTGATCGCTCTGGGGCCAACGTCCTGACTTTC. It is translated as CASSVFSDRSGANVLTF.

The sample holds many counts of this clonotype. Here the CDR3 DNA reads TGTGCCAGCAGTGAATGGGCTCCGGGACAGGGCAAAAACATTCAGTACTTC. Translated, it gives CASSEWAPGQGKNIQYF. The chain links TRBV2 to TRBJ2-4, with 9 bases matching TRBD1. V shed 2 bases, J shed 3 bases, and the junction held 8 bases outside the gene matches. The CDR3 extends over 17 amino acids. CDR1 is SNHLY and CDR2 is FYNNEI in the germline V gene.

Concerning this clonotype itself: A far more abundant clone sits one base away, making this likely a read error. Given the absence of the conserved phenylalanine or tryptophan at the CDR3 end, a read error is likely. The DNA is left out, because the CDR3 cannot be placed on it with certainty; the CDR3 is given as TCRdb lists it. The V call is TRBV11-2, the J call TRBJ2-1; the listed D gene, TRBD1, was not tested against the DNA. Germline lookup yields CDR1 SGHAT and CDR2 FQNNGV. The CDR3 extends over 16 residues, inclusive of both ends. The CDR3 loop reads CASSARGGILTDTQYL.

This clonotype has a count of ten or more. This chain connects TRBV6-1 to TRBJ1-2; TRBD1 might be the D (6 bases). Deletions cut 2 bases from V and 5 bases from J, with 12 bases between. From germline, CDR1 is MNHNS and CDR2 SASEGT. This CDR3 contains 14 residues. CDR3 amino acids: CASSERGGGYGYTF. DNA for the CDR3: TGTGCCAGCAGTGAACGGGGAGGGGGGTATGGCTACACCTTC.

This clonotype came up many times. The chain couples TRBV5-1 to TRBJ2-1, with D possibly matching TRBD1 (5 bases). Germline V gene sequence: CDR1 SGHRS, CDR2 YFSETQ. V dropped 4 bases and J dropped 0 bases, with 17 bases sitting between them. CDR3 length: 17 residues. The CDR3 nucleotides are TGCGCCAGCAGCCCCACCCTAATCCAGGGCTCCTACAATGAGCAGTTCTTC. Protein sequence: CASSPTLIQGSYNEQFF.

The chain joins TRBV29-1 to TRBJ2-7; 8 bases map to TRBD2. Trimming cost V 7 bases and J 2 bases; bases outside gene matches: 4. The CDR3 sequence is 12 residues long. The germline V gene encodes CDR1 SQVTM and CDR2 ANQGSEA. CDR3 nucleotides: TGCAGCGGAAGCGGGAGTGCCTACGAGCAGTACTTC. This sequence encodes CSGSGSAYEQYF.

Ten or more counts support this clonotype. The chain combines TRBV13 with TRBJ2-3, with D possibly being TRBD2 (6 bases). The CDR3 is 11 amino acids. CDR1 and CDR2 (germline): PRHDT, FYEKMQ (reference sequence). Trimming left V 9 bases short and J 8 bases short, with 12 bases between. The CDR3 sequence: CARQDGGTQYF. The CDR3 DNA is TGTGCCAGACAGGACGGGGGTACGCAGTATTTT.

This clonotype appeared many times. The rearrangement joins TRBV11-3 to TRBJ1-5, with 8 positions matching TRBD1. V lost 0 bases and J lost 6; bases outside the gene matches: 7. The CDR3 has 16 residues. Germline lookup yields CDR1 SGHNT and CDR2 YENEEA. The DNA of the CDR3 is TGTGCCAGCAGCTTAGATGACAGGGGAAAGGGTCAGCCCCAGCATTTT. Amino acid sequence: CASSLDDRGKGQPQHF.

This clonotype was found many times. The gene calls are TRBV27 and TRBJ2-3; unclear D gene. This CDR3 has 13 residues. The germline V gene has CDR1 MNHEY and CDR2 SMNVEV (reference sequence). V dropped 2 bases and J dropped 2 bases, with 5 bases sitting between them. CDR3 loop: CASSLMLTDTQYF. The CDR3 nucleotides read TGTGCCAGCAGTTTAATGCTCACAGATACGCAGTATTTT.

This rearrangement joins TRBV5-1 to TRBJ2-3; 7 nucleotides line up with TRBD2. The trim removed 4 bases at V and 4 bases at J, leaving 6 bases unmatched. The CDR3 covers 14 residues. Germline V gene lookup returns CDR1 SGHRS and CDR2 YFSETQ. The CDR3 region is CASSVGTTSDTQYF. CDR3 sequence (DNA): TGCGCCAGCAGCGTCGGGACTACATCAGATACGCAGTATTTT.